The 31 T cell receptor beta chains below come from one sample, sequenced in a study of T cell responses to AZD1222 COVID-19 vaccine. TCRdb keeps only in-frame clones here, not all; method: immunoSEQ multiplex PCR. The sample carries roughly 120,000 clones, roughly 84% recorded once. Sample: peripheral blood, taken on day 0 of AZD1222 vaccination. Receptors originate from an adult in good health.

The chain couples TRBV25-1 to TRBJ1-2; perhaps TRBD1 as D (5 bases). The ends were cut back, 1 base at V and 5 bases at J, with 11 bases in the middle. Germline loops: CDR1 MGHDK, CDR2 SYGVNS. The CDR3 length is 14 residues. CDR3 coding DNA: TGTGCCAGCAGTGAATCCCAGGGACGGTATGGCTACACCTTC. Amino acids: CASSESQGRYGYTF.

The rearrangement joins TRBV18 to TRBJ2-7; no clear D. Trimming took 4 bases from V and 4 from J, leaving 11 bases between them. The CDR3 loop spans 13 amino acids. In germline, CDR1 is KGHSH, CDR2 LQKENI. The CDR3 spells CASSRGSSYEQYF. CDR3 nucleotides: TGTGCCAGCTCACGAGGTTCTTCGTACGAGCAGTACTTC.

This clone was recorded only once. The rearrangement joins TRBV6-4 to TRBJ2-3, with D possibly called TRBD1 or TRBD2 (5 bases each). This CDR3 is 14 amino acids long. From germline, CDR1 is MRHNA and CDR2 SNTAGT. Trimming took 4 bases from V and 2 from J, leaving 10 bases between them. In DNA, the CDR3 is TGTGCCAGCAGTGCGGAAGGGACCACAGATACGCAGTATTTT. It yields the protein CASSAEGTTDTQYF.

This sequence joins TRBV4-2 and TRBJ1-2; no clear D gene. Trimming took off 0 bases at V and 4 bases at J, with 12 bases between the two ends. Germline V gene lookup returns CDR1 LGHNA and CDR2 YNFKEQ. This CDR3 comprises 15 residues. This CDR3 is CASSQEVLGRYGYTF. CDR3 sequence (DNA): TGTGCCAGCAGCCAAGAGGTGCTTGGTCGCTATGGCTACACCTTC.

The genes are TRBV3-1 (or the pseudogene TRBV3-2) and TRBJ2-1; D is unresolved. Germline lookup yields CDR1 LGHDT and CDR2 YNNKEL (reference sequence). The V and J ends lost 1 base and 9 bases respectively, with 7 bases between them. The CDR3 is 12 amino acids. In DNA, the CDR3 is TGTGCCAGCAGCCAAGTCTCCCGTGAGCAGTTCTTC. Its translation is CASSQVSREQFF.

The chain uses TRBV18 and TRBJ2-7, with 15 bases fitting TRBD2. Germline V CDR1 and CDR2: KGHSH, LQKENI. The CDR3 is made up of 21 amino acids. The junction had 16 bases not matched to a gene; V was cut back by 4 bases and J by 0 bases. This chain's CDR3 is CASSRRFDTGTSGRFSYEQYF. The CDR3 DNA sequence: TGTGCCAGCTCACGACGGTTCGACACTGGGACTAGCGGGAGGTTCTCCTACGAGCAGTACTTC.

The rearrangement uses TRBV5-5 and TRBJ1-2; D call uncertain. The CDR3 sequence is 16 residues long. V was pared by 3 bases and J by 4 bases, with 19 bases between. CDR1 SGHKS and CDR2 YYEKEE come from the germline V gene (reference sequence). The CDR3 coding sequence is TGTGCCAGCAGCTCTCAGGCGGGAGACCTTGGCTATGGCTACACCTTC. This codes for CASSSQAGDLGYGYTF. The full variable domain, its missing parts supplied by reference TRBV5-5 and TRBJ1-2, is DAGVTQSPTHLIKTRGQQVTLRCSPISGHKSVSWYQQVLGQGPQFIFQYYEKEERGRGNFPDRFSARQFPNYSSELNVNALLLGDSALYLCASSSQAGDLGYGYTFGSGTRLTVV.

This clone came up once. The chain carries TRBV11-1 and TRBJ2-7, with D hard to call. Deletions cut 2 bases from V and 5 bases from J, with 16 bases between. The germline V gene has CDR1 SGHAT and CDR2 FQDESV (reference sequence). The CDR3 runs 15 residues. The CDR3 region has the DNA TGTGCCAGCAGCTTAAGGGCGGATACTCGGGACGAGCAGTACTTC. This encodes CASSLRADTRDEQYF.

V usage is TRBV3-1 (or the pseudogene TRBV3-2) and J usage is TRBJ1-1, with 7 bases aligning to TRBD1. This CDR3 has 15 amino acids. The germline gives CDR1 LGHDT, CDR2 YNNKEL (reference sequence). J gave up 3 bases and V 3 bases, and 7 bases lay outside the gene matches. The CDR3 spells CASSHEDREYTEAFF. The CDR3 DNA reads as TGTGCCAGCAGCCACGAAGACAGGGAATACACTGAAGCTTTCTTT.

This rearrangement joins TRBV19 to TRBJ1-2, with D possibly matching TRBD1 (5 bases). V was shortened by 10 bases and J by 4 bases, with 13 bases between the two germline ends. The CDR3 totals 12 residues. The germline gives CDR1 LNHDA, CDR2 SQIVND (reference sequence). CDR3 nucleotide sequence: TGTGCCACCCGGGTAGGGACCTATGGCTACACCTTC. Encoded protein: CATRVGTYGYTF.

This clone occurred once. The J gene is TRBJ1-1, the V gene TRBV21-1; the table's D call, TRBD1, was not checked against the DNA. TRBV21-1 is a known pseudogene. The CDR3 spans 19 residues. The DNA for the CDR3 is TGTGCCAGCAGCAATTTAGGGGTTGACAGGCCGGGACGTAGCACTGAAGCTTTCTTT. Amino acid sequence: CASSNLGVDRPGRSTEAFF.

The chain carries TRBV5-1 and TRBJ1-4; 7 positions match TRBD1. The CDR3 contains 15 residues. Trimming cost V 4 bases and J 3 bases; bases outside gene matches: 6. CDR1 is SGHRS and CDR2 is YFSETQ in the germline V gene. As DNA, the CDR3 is TGCGCCAGCAGCCCCGGACAGGCACCTAATGAAAAACTGTTTTTT. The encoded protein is CASSPGQAPNEKLFF.

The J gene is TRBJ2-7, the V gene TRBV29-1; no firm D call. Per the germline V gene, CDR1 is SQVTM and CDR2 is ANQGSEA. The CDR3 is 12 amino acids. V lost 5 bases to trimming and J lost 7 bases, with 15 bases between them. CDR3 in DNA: TGCAGCGTTCGTTACGGGTTGGGAGAGCAGTACTTC. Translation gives CSVRYGLGEQYF.

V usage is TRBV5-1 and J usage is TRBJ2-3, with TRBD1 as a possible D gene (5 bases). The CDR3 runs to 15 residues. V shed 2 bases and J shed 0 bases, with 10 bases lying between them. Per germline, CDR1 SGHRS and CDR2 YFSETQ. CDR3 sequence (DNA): TGCGCCAGCAGCTTTGGGGCAGGGAGCACAGATACGCAGTATTTT. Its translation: CASSFGAGSTDTQYF. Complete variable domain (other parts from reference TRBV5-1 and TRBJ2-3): KAGVTQTPRYLIKTRGQQVTLSCSPISGHRSVSWYQQTPGQGLQFLFEYFSETQRNKGNFPGRFSGRQFSNSRSEMNVSTLELGDSALYLCASSFGAGSTDTQYFGPGTRLTVL.

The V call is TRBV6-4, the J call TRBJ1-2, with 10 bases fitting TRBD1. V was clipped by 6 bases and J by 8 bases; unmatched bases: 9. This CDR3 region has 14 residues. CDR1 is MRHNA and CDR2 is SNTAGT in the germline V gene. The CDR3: CASRSSGTGEGYTF. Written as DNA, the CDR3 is TGTGCCAGCAGATCTTCCGGGACAGGGGAAGGCTACACCTTC.

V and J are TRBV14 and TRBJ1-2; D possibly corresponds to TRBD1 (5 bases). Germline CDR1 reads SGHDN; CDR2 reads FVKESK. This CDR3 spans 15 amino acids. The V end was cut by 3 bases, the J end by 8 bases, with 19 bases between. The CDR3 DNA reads TGTGCCAGCAGCCAGGAAAACGCAGGGACTGGCGGCTACACCTTC. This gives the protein CASSQENAGTGGYTF.

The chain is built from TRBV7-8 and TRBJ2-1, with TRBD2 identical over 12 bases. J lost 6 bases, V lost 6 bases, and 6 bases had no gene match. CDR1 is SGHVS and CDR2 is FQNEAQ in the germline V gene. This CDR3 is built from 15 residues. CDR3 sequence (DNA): TGTGCCAGCAGACCTTGGACTAGCGGGATCAATGAGCAGTTCTTC. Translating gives CASRPWTSGINEQFF.

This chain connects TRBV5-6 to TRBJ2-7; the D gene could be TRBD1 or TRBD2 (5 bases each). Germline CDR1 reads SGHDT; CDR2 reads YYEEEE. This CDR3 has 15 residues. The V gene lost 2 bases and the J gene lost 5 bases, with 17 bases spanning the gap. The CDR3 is CASSFYRGEAHEQYF. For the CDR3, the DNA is TGTGCCAGCAGCTTCTACCGGGGCGAAGCCCACGAGCAGTACTTC.

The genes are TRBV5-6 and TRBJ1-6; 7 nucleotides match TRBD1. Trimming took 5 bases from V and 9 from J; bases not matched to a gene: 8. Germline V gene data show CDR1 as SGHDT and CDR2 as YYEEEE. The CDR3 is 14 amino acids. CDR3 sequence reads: CASRRDRGSSPLHF. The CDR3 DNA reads TGTGCCAGCAGACGGGACAGAGGTAGTTCACCCCTCCACTTT.

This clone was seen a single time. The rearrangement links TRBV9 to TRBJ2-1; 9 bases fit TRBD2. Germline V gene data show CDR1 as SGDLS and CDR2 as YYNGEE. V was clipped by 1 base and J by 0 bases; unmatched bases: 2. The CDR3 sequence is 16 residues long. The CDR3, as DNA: TGTGCCAGCAGCGTAACTAGCGGGTCCTCCTACAATGAGCAGTTCTTC. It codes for CASSVTSGSSYNEQFF.

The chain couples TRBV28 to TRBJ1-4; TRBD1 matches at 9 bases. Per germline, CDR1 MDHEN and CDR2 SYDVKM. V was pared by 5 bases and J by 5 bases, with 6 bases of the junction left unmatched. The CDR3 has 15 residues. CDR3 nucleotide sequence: TGTGCCAGCAGTCCCTCACAGGGGGCGAATGAAAAACTGTTTTTT. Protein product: CASSPSQGANEKLFF.

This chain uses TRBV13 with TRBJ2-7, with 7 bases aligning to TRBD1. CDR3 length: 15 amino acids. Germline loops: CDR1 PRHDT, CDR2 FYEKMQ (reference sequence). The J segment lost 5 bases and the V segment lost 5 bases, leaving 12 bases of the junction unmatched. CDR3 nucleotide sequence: TGTGCCAGCAGCGGAACCGGGACAGCCTACAACGAGCAGTACTTC. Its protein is CASSGTGTAYNEQYF.

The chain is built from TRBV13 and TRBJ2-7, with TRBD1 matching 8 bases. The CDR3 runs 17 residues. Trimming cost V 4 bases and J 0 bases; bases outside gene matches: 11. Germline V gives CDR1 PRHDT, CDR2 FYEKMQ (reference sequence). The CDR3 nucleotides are TGTGCCAGCAGCTCGTTCGTTGGGACAGGCGTCTCCTACGAGCAGTACTTC. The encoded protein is CASSSFVGTGVSYEQYF.

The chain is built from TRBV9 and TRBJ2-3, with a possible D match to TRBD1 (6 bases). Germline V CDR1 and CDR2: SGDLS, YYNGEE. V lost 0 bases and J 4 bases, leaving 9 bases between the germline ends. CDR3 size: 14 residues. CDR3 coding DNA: TGTGCCAGCAGCGTAGTAGGGGGAGCAGATACGCAGTATTTT. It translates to CASSVVGGADTQYF.

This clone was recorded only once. The CDR3 DNA is TGTGCCAGCAAGCTCACCGGCGAGGTCCGGACTGAAGCTTTCTTT. This codes for CASKLTGEVRTEAFF. The rearrangement joins TRBV6-5 to TRBJ1-1, with D uncertain. Germline lookup yields CDR1 MNHEY and CDR2 SVGAGI. Trimming shortened V by 7 bases and J by 5 bases, and 20 bases separated the two germline ends. This CDR3 has 15 amino acids.

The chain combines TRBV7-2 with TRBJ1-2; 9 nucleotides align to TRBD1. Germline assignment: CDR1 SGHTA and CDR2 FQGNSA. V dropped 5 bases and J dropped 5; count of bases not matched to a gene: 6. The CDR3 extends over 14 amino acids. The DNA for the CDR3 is TGTGCCAGCAGCGGGACAGGGACGTTTTATGGCTACACCTTC. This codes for CASSGTGTFYGYTF.

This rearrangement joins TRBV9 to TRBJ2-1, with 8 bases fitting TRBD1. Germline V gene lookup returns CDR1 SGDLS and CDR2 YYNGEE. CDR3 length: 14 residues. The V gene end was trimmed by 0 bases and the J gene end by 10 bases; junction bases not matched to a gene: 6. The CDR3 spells CASSVVDRGLEQFF. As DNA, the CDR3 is TGTGCCAGCAGCGTAGTTGACAGGGGCTTGGAGCAGTTCTTC.

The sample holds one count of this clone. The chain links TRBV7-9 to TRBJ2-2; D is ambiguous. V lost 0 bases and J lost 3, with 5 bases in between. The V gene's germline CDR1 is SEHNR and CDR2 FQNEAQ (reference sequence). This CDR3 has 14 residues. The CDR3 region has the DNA TGTGCCAGCAGCTTAGCGCTATACACCGGGGAGCTGTTTTTT. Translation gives CASSLALYTGELFF.

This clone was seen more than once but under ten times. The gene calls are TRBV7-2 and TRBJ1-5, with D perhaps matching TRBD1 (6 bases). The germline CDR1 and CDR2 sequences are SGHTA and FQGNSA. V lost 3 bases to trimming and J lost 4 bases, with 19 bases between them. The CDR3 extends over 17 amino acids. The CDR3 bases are TGTGCCAGCAGCTTGGGATCACAGGGACTTCGGAATCAGCCCCAGCATTTT. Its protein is CASSLGSQGLRNQPQHF.

CDR3 protein: CASSFPAGLRGNTIYF. The CDR3 nucleotides read TGTGCCAGCAGCTTTCCTGCTGGACTAAGAGGAAACACCATATATTTT. The chain couples TRBV7-9 to TRBJ1-3; D is unclear. V lost 3 bases and J lost 4, with 16 bases in between. CDR3 size: 16 residues. Looked up from germline, CDR1 is SEHNR and CDR2 is FQNEAQ (reference sequence).

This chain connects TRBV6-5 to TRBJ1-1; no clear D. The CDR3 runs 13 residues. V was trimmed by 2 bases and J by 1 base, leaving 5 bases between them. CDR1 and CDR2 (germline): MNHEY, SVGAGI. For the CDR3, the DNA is TGTGCCAGCAGTTACGGGCAGAACACTGAAGCTTTCTTT. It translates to CASSYGQNTEAFF.